This TCR beta chain comes out of a study of cytomegalovirus exposure and HLA in healthy donors. About the study: Researchers found that 81% of a few hundred genotyped donors fell within the Caucasian-associated ancestry cluster.

This PCR relied on a set of 60 Vbeta primers and 13 Jbeta primers. Repertoires were generated with immunoSEQ multiplex PCR, while TCRdb's copy carries only in-frame clones and drops some. This repertoire shows about 150,000 clones, over 60% found once; its top ten account for more than 10%. Study-level points and caveats: Per a later analysis, HLA-associated TCR beta chains showed more clonal expansion than other, equally common TCR beta chains. A missense DCLRE1C variant was associated with V- and J-gene trimming of TCR beta chains in a later analysis, and an independent cohort replicated the association.

A few counts support this clone. The antigen remains unidentified. Germline trimming cut 1 base from V and 2 bases from J; bases unmatched to any gene: 4. CDR1 is MDHEN, CDR2 SYDVKM, per germline. The CDR3 has 15 residues. Source material: PBMCs. This TCR was recovered from a man in his forties in good health and CMV-seropositive. This chain uses TRBV28 with TRBJ2-5, with 7 bases lining up with TRBD2. CDR3 sequence reads: CASSLFNGGQETQYF. The CDR3 DNA sequence: TGTGCCAGCAGTTTATTCAACGGGGGGCAAGAGACCCAGTACTTC.